Described below is a single T cell receptor (beta chain) sequence and its context. Antigen specificity is unknown. This sample is part of a study of T cell responses to AZD1222 COVID-19 vaccine. The study's findings and limits: Repertoires were collected only later (after the peak T cell response had occurred). Donors, mostly white British, included more females; clonal diversity was possibly underestimated. Following two doses of AZD1222, Spike-specific TCR breadth and depth rose.

Profiling relied on immunoSEQ multiplex PCR, and the TCRdb table lists in-frame clones only, not all of them. The sample lists 95,000 to 130,000 clones; about 90% were seen once. This CDR3 contains 18 residues. Germline V lookup: CDR1 LNHDA, CDR2 SQIVND (reference sequence). The ends lost 4 bases at V and 2 bases at J; junction bases unmatched: 10. The receptor comes from an adult who received the AZD1222 COVID-19 vaccine. J is TRBJ1-5 and V is TRBV19; the match to TRBD1 covers 11 bases. This specimen consisted of peripheral blood, obtained 28 days after the second AZD1222 dose. The CDR3 DNA is TGTGCCAGTAGTACAGGACAGGGGGCGTTTGTTGGCAATCAGCCCCAGCATTTT. Protein sequence: CASSTGQGAFVGNQPQHF.